Below are 2 T cell receptor beta chains sequenced from a single sample in a study of cytomegalovirus exposure and HLA in healthy donors. The PCR ran on 60 Vbeta and 13 Jbeta primers. TCRdb keeps only in-frame clones here, not all; method: immunoSEQ multiplex PCR. The sample includes about 130,000 clones, over 70% of them seen just once. The source material was PBMCs. The receptors were gathered from a woman in her forties or fifties in good health and CMV-seronegative.

The chain combines TRBV29-1 with TRBJ2-3; weak D call: TRBD2 (6 bases). The germline gives CDR1 SQVTM, CDR2 ANQGSEA. This CDR3 has 14 amino acids. The V end was cut by 7 bases, the J end by 3 bases, with 17 bases between. CDR3 residues: CSGGLGGETDTQYF. The CDR3 bases are TGCAGCGGAGGCTTGGGGGGAGAGACAGATACGCAGTATTTT.

The rearrangement joins TRBV28 to TRBJ2-3, with D possibly TRBD1 on 6 matching bases. The CDR3 is 15 amino acids. V was shortened by 2 bases and J by 3 bases, with 12 bases between the two germline ends. Germline V gene sequence: CDR1 MDHEN, CDR2 SYDVKM. The CDR3 spells CASSLEQGPTDTQYF. Written as DNA, the CDR3 is TGTGCCAGCAGTTTAGAACAGGGCCCTACAGATACGCAGTATTTT.